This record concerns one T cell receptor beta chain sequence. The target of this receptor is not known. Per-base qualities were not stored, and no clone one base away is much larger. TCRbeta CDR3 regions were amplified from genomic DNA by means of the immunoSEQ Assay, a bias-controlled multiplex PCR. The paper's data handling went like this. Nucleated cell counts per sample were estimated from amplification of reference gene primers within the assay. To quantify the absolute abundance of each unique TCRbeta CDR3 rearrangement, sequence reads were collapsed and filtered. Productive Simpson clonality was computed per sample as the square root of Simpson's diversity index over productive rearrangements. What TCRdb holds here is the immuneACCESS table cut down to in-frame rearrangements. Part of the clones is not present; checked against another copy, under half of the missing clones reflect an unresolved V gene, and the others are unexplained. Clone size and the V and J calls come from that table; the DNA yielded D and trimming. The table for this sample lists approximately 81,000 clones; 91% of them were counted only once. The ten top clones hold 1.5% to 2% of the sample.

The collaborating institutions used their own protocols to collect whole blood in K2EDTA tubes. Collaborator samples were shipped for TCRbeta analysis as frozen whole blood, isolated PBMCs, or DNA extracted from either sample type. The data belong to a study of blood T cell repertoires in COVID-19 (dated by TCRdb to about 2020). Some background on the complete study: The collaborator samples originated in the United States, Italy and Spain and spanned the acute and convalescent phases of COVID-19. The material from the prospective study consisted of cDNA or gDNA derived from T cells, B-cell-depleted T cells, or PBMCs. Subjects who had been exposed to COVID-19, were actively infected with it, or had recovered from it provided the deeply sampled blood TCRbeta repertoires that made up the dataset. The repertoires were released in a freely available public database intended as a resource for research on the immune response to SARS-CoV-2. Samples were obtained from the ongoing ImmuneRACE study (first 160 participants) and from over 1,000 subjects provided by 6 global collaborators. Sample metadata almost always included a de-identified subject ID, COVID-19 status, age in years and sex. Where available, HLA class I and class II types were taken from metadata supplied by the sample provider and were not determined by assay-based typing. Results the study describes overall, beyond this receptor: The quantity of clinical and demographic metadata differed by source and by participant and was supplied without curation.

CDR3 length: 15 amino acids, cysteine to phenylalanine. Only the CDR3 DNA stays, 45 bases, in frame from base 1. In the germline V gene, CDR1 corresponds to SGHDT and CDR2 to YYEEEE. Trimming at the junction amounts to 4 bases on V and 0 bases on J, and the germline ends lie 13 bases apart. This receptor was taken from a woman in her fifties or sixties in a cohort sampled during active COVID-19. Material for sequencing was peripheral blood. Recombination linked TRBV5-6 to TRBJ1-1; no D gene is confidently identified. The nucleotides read TGTGCCAGCAGCGAGGATCGCAAGTTGAACACTGAAGCTTTCTTT. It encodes CASSEDRKLNTEAFF.